Following are 6 T cell receptor beta chains from one sample sequenced in a study of T cells in Graves' hyperthyroidism and ophthalmopathy (dated 2019 in TCRdb). Libraries came from multiplex PCR. TCRdb lists the instrument as Illumina HiSeq 2000. Amplification of TCR beta CDR3 regions was carried out from RNA transcripts. A first-round RT-PCR of the TCR CDR3 used the HTBI primer set with the Qiagen OneStep RT-PCR kit. TCRdb took the public reads, trimmed them with fastp at Q25, ran MiXCR for clone calling and kept in-frame beta chains. Rows with a matching CDR3 protein are joined into one entry that keeps the most common DNA and genes. Here the sample has 300,000 to 350,000 distinct CDR3 sequences; approximately 15% occur a single time. The top ten clonotypes cover 33% of the sample. Sample: blood. The receptors were gathered from a man aged 30 to 39 with Graves' hyperthyroidism.

This clonotype was observed a few times. This chain connects TRBV10-3 to TRBJ2-7; 11 bases fit TRBD1. The trim removed 0 bases at V and 6 bases at J, leaving 7 bases unmatched. The CDR3 is 16 residues long. Germline V gives CDR1 ENHRY, CDR2 SYGVKD. DNA of the CDR3: TGTGCCATCAGTGAGTCGCCGGGACAGGGGGGGAGCGAGCAGTACTTC. As protein: CAISESPGQGGSEQYF.

The gene calls are TRBV6-1 and TRBJ2-5, with D unclear. V gave up 7 bases and J gave up 1 base, with 13 bases separating them. CDR1 is MNHNS, CDR2 SASEGT, per germline. The CDR3 spans 14 residues. The DNA for the CDR3 is TGTGCCAGCAATTTATTGGGATTCCAAGAGACCCAGTACTTC. Protein: CASNLLGFQETQYF.

This clonotype was seen only once. The chain is built from TRBV5-1 and TRBJ1-1; D is undetermined. The ends were cut back, 9 bases at V and 6 bases at J, with 18 bases in the middle. CDR1 and CDR2 from the germline V gene are SGHRS and YFSETQ. This CDR3 spans 13 amino acids. The CDR3: CATGTGEEAEAFF. The CDR3 region has the DNA TGCGCCACAGGAACCGGGGAGGAGGCTGAAGCTTTCTTT.

The chain employs TRBV20-1 and TRBJ1-1; 9 nucleotides agree with TRBD1. The CDR3 has 13 amino acids. The germline CDR1 and CDR2 sequences are DFQATT and SNEGSKA (reference sequence). Losses at the gene ends were 5 bases for V and 6 bases for J; bases not matched to a gene: 7. CDR3 sequence (DNA): TGCAGTGCTCTTGACAGGGGGGCCGCTGAAGCTTTCTTT. This encodes CSALDRGAAEAFF.

This clonotype appeared a few times. The gene calls are TRBV19 and TRBJ2-7; D is possibly TRBD1 (6 bases). The germline V gene encodes CDR1 LNHDA and CDR2 SQIVND (reference sequence). The CDR3 length is 13 residues. Trimming took off 5 bases at V and 4 bases at J, with 12 bases between the two ends. CDR3 in amino acids: CASSVDRRYEQYF. CDR3 nucleotide sequence: TGTGCCAGTAGTGTGGACAGACGTTACGAGCAGTACTTC.

Of note for this clonotype: A read error may explain this, as a much larger clone is one base away. This chain joins TRBV20-1 and TRBJ1-1; 10 bases map to TRBD1. CDR3 size: 15 residues. V dropped 6 bases and J dropped 1; count of bases not matched to a gene: 8. Germline V CDR1 and CDR2: DFQATT, SNEGSKA (reference sequence). This chain's CDR3 is CSAGPWDRGNTEAFF. CDR3 sequence (DNA): TGCAGTGCCGGACCCTGGGACAGGGGGAACACTGAAGCTTTCTTT.